Below, one T cell receptor (beta chain) is given with its context. Its specificity is not known. This sample was included in a study of CD8 T cells in ankylosing spondylitis. Scientists made TCR beta libraries using quantitative 5'-RACE with molecular barcodes. TCRdb fed the 5' RACE reads into MiXCR, producing one record per CDR3 protein. The sample holds about 220,000 distinct CDR3 sequences, 20% to 30% seen once. The study's findings and limits: Some motif variants had been reported before (in reactive arthritis synovial fluid and blood).

V dropped 5 bases and J dropped 7 bases, with 26 bases sitting between them. The CDR3 totals 17 residues. The germline CDR1 and CDR2 sequences are SGHTA and FQGNSA. This chain links TRBV7-2 with TRBJ2-5, with D perhaps TRBD1 or TRBD2 (5 bases each). This sequence originates from a male donor with ankylosing spondylitis or in good health (not recorded which). What was sequenced was blood, either unsorted or a sorted T cell fraction (not recorded which). The CDR3 reads CASSPGGLAGGGVTQYF. The CDR3 DNA follows: TGTGCCAGCAGCCCAGGCGGGCTAGCTGGGGGTGGGGTGACCCAGTACTTC.